The 31 T cell receptor beta chains given below trace back to one sample, sequenced in a study of blood T cell repertoires in COVID-19. The data were produced by immunoSEQ multiplex PCR, yet TCRdb's version contains in-frame clones alone and is incomplete. The sample contains fewer than 250,000 clones, under 85% of which appear only once. Sequenced material: peripheral blood. These receptors all come from a human donor in a cohort sampled during active COVID-19.

This clone came up a few times. The chain employs TRBV6-1 and TRBJ2-1, with 11 bases matching TRBD2. The CDR3 spans 21 residues. Trimming removed 0 bases from V and 8 bases from J; junction bases left unmatched: 21. Germline-derived CDR1 and CDR2 are MNHNS and SASEGT. The CDR3 reads CASSEARGPRGGSGREYEQFF. CDR3 DNA sequence: TGTGCCAGCAGTGAAGCTAGGGGACCTCGGGGGGGTAGCGGGAGGGAGTATGAGCAGTTCTTC.

The chain carries TRBV10-1 and TRBJ1-1; D might be TRBD1 (6 bases). V was clipped by 3 bases and J by 5 bases, with 19 bases between them. CDR1 and CDR2 (germline): WNHNN, SYGVQD (reference sequence). This CDR3 comprises 16 residues. CDR3 nucleotide sequence: TGCGCCAGCAGTGATACCCCAGGGGCTATGGGAACTGAAGCTTTCTTT. This gives the protein CASSDTPGAMGTEAFF.

The gene calls are TRBV6-5 and TRBJ2-5; 7 bases line up with TRBD1. Per germline, CDR1 MNHEY and CDR2 SVGAGI. This CDR3 comprises 14 residues. Trimming cost V 6 bases and J 4 bases; bases outside gene matches: 8. CDR3 region: CASRSQGIGETQYF. CDR3 DNA sequence: TGTGCCAGCAGGTCACAGGGGATTGGAGAGACCCAGTACTTC.

This clone was picked up one time. The chain links TRBV6-5 to TRBJ2-7; 13 positions agree with TRBD2. The CDR3 covers 15 residues. CDR1 and CDR2 from the germline V gene are MNHEY and SVGAGI. V was clipped by 6 bases and J by 3 bases; unmatched bases: 5. For the CDR3, the DNA is TGTGCCAGCAGGCCTGGGACTAGCGGGATCTACGAGCAGTACTTC. This gives the protein CASRPGTSGIYEQYF.

This clone was counted a few times. The V gene is TRBV19, the J gene TRBJ1-5; the D is unclear. CDR1 and CDR2 from the germline V gene are LNHDA and SQIVND (reference sequence). The length of the CDR3 is 13 residues. Trimming left V 5 bases short and J 12 bases short, with 17 bases between. The CDR3 is CASSSQRDTYQHF. For the CDR3, the DNA is TGTGCCAGTAGTTCGCAGCGGGATACTTACCAGCATTTT.

CDR3 coding DNA: TGTGCCAGCAGCCGCGACTCTAGCGGGGTATACGAGCAGTACTTC. Protein: CASSRDSSGVYEQYF. The chain employs TRBV11-1 and TRBJ2-7, with 9 bases that match TRBD2. V lost 5 bases and J lost 4; bases outside the gene matches: 9. Germline CDR1 reads SGHAT; CDR2 reads FQDESV (reference sequence). The CDR3 sequence is 15 residues long.

V gene TRBV7-2 combines with J gene TRBJ1-1; maybe TRBD1 (5 bases). CDR1 is SGHTA, CDR2 FQGNSA, per germline. The ends were cut back, 0 bases at V and 5 bases at J, with 13 bases in the middle. The CDR3 contains 15 residues. CDR3 sequence reads: CASSLASAGRTEAFF. CDR3 in DNA: TGTGCCAGCAGCTTAGCATCGGCAGGGAGGACTGAAGCTTTCTTT.

For the CDR3, the DNA is TGTGCCAGCAGTTACTCGCTGAGGAGGACTAGCGGGATACCAGATACGCAGTATTTT. Amino acids: CASSYSLRRTSGIPDTQYF. The chain joins TRBV6-2 or TRBV6-3 to TRBJ2-3; 12 bases are a match to TRBD2. Losses at the gene ends were 0 bases for V and 4 bases for J; bases not matched to a gene: 11. Per the germline V gene, CDR1 is MNHEY and CDR2 is SVGEGT. The CDR3 contains 19 residues.

V gene TRBV27 combines with J gene TRBJ2-5; TRBD1 aligns across 8 bases. V dropped 11 bases and J dropped 5; count of bases not matched to a gene: 13. CDR1 and CDR2 from the germline V gene are MNHEY and SMNVEV (reference sequence). This CDR3 is built from 14 residues. The CDR3 reads CASQGAGELETQYF. The CDR3 DNA reads TGTGCCTCCCAGGGGGCAGGAGAACTGGAGACCCAGTACTTC.

The chain recombines TRBV6-6 with TRBJ1-3; no clear D gene. V lost 0 bases and J 0 bases, leaving 6 bases between the germline ends. The length of the CDR3 is 15 residues. The germline V gene has CDR1 MNHNY and CDR2 SVGAGI (reference sequence). CDR3 nucleotides: TGTGCCAGCAGTTACTCTCAGGACTCTGGAAACACCATATATTTT. This encodes CASSYSQDSGNTIYF.

The chain uses TRBV5-1 and TRBJ2-3; 8 bases fit TRBD1. The germline gives CDR1 SGHRS, CDR2 YFSETQ. The CDR3 sequence is 15 residues long. Trimming cost V 2 bases and J 5 bases; bases outside gene matches: 7. CDR3 in amino acids: CASSFGQGAGDTQYF. In DNA form, the CDR3 reads TGCGCCAGCAGCTTCGGGCAGGGGGCCGGAGATACGCAGTATTTT.

This sequence joins TRBV19 and TRBJ1-2, with 8 nucleotides matching TRBD1. J lost 7 bases, V lost 3 bases, and 10 bases had no gene match. CDR3 size: 15 residues. Germline V CDR1 and CDR2: LNHDA, SQIVND (reference sequence). The CDR3 nucleotides are TGTGCCAGTAGTATCGAGACAGGGGTCGAGCGTGGCTACACCTTC. Amino acid sequence: CASSIETGVERGYTF.

The chain employs TRBV7-2 and TRBJ1-1, with 8 nucleotides matching TRBD1. The V gene end was trimmed by 0 bases and the J gene end by 1 base; junction bases not matched to a gene: 4. This CDR3 is built from 16 residues. Germline V gives CDR1 SGHTA, CDR2 FQGNSA. Written as DNA, the CDR3 is TGTGCCAGCAGCTTAGCGCACGGACAGGGGAACACTGAAGCTTTCTTT. Amino acid sequence: CASSLAHGQGNTEAFF.

This chain uses TRBV10-3 with TRBJ2-3, with a possible D match to TRBD2 (6 bases). V lost 10 bases to trimming and J lost 3 bases, with 11 bases between them. CDR3 length: 12 residues. Germline values: CDR1 ENHRY, CDR2 SYGVKD. The CDR3 DNA reads as TGTGCCACCGTCGGGAGAACAGATACGCAGTATTTT. This codes for CATVGRTDTQYF.

The chain has TRBV5-1 and TRBJ2-3; 9 bases are shared with TRBD2. The CDR3 extends over 20 amino acids. CDR1 is SGHRS and CDR2 is YFSETQ in the germline V gene. V lost 0 bases to trimming and J lost 0 bases; unmatched junction nucleotides: 14. Here the CDR3 reads CASSLEGSGSSRSSTDTQYF. The CDR3 DNA reads TGCGCCAGCAGCTTGGAAGGTAGCGGGAGTTCAAGGTCGAGCACAGATACGCAGTATTTT.

The V gene is TRBV27, the J gene TRBJ2-3; TRBD2 aligns across 14 bases. After removal of 6 bases from V and 4 bases from J, the junction contained 15 bases not matched to a gene. This CDR3 is built from 19 residues. The germline CDR1 and CDR2 sequences are MNHEY and SMNVEV (reference sequence). CDR3 nucleotides: TGTGCCAGCAGCCAAAGGCGTTTACCGGGACTAGCGGGAGCAGATACGCAGTATTTT. Protein sequence: CASSQRRLPGLAGADTQYF.

This clone was found a few times. CDR3 loop: CASSSHLEYTEAFF. The CDR3 DNA sequence: TGTGCCAGCAGCTCCCACCTCGAGTACACTGAAGCTTTCTTT. The V and J genes are TRBV5-6 and TRBJ1-1, with D uncertain. In germline, CDR1 is SGHDT, CDR2 YYEEEE. This CDR3 has 14 residues. V was clipped by 3 bases and J by 3 bases, with 12 bases between them. The whole variable domain, remainder taken from reference TRBV5-6 and TRBJ1-1, is DAGVTQSPTHLIKTRGQQVTLRCSPKSGHDTVSWYQQALGQGPQFIFQYYEEEERQRGNFPDRFSGHQFPNYSSELNVNALLLGDSALYLCASSSHLEYTEAFFGQGTRLTVV.

This rearrangement joins TRBV2 to TRBJ2-5, with D tentatively TRBD2 (6 bases). Germline assignment: CDR1 SNHLY and CDR2 FYNNEI. The length of the CDR3 is 13 residues. V lost 8 bases and J 2 bases, leaving 12 bases between the germline ends. CDR3 nucleotides: TGTGCCAGCCTCCGGGACTTACAAGAGACCCAGTACTTC. This translates into CASLRDLQETQYF.

The chain combines TRBV19 with TRBJ1-5; possibly TRBD1 for D (5 bases). V lost 3 bases to trimming and J lost 6 bases, with 15 bases between them. Germline assignment: CDR1 LNHDA and CDR2 SQIVND (reference sequence). The CDR3 loop spans 15 amino acids. The CDR3 nucleotides are TGTGCCAGTAGTATTTTCGGGTGGGGCGGTCAGCCCCAGCATTTT. Translated: CASSIFGWGGQPQHF.

J is TRBJ2-7 and V is TRBV2, with unresolved D. V gave up 4 bases and J gave up 3 bases, with 13 bases separating them. In germline, CDR1 is SNHLY, CDR2 FYNNEI. The CDR3 totals 14 residues. CDR3: CASSARGSYYEQYF. CDR3 nucleotides: TGTGCCAGCAGTGCCAGAGGCAGCTACTACGAGCAGTACTTC.

This rearrangement joins TRBV7-2 to TRBJ2-7, with 7 bases matching TRBD2. The J segment lost 2 bases and the V segment lost 5 bases, leaving 9 bases of the junction unmatched. CDR3 size: 15 residues. Per the germline V gene, CDR1 is SGHTA and CDR2 is FQGNSA. The CDR3 loop is CASSLGAGAAYEQYF. In DNA form, the CDR3 reads TGTGCCAGCAGCCTGGGCGCGGGAGCAGCCTACGAGCAGTACTTC. The full variable domain, completed using reference TRBV7-2 and TRBJ2-7, is GAGVSQSPSNKVTEKGKDVELRCDPISGHTALYWYRQSLGQGLEFLIYFQGNSAPDKSGLPSDRFSAERTGGSVSTLTIQRTQQEDSAVYLCASSLGAGAAYEQYFGPGTRLTVT.

The chain combines TRBV6-5 with TRBJ2-5; TRBD2 agrees at 13 bases. Germline V CDR1 and CDR2: MNHEY, SVGAGI. This CDR3 has 16 amino acids. V dropped 4 bases and J dropped 4; count of bases not matched to a gene: 6. The CDR3 DNA is TGTGCCAGCAGTTTAACCCGGACTAGCGGGGGAGAGACCCAGTACTTC. Residues: CASSLTRTSGGETQYF.

Comment on this clone: Other nucleotide sequences from this sample produce the same CDR3. The gene calls are TRBV11-2 and TRBJ2-7; 11 bases agree with TRBD2. The CDR3 is 15 amino acids. CDR1 SGHAT and CDR2 FQNNGV come from the germline V gene. V lost 4 bases and J lost 1; bases outside the gene matches: 3. The CDR3 coding sequence is TGTGCCAGCAGCTCCGGACTAGCGGGTTCCTACGAGCAGTACTTC. This sequence encodes CASSSGLAGSYEQYF.

J is TRBJ1-1 and V is TRBV6-5, with 8 bases fitting TRBD1. Trimming at V came to 0 bases and at J to 3 bases, leaving 6 bases not matched to a gene. The germline V gene encodes CDR1 MNHEY and CDR2 SVGAGI. The CDR3 covers 16 residues. The CDR3 DNA sequence: TGTGCCAGCAGTTACTCTTCGGGACAGGCCCACACTGAAGCTTTCTTT. Translation gives CASSYSSGQAHTEAFF.

The CDR3 loop is CASSARDYSTDTQYF. CDR3 DNA sequence: TGTGCCAGCAGCGCCCGGGACTATAGCACAGATACGCAGTATTTT. This chain joins TRBV9 and TRBJ2-3; TRBD2 matches at 7 bases. V was pared by 3 bases and J by 0 bases, with 4 bases of the junction left unmatched. In germline, CDR1 is SGDLS, CDR2 YYNGEE. The CDR3 sequence is 15 residues long.

The rearrangement links TRBV18 to TRBJ2-3, with 10 nucleotides matching TRBD1. CDR1 is KGHSH, CDR2 LQKENI, per germline. The J segment lost 1 base and the V segment lost 6 bases, leaving 10 bases of the junction unmatched. The CDR3 runs to 17 residues. The CDR3 bases are TGTGCCAGCTCCCCCCCAGACAGGGGGCGCGGCACAGATACGCAGTATTTT. Its translation is CASSPPDRGRGTDTQYF.

The gene calls are TRBV19 and TRBJ2-3; tentatively, D is TRBD2 (6 bases). Between the trimmed V and J ends, which lost 1 base and 2 bases, there was a span of 10 bases. Per germline, CDR1 LNHDA and CDR2 SQIVND (reference sequence). This CDR3 has 15 residues. Written as DNA, the CDR3 is TGTGCCAGTAGTATAGGCCTAGCGCTCACAGATACGCAGTATTTT. Its translation is CASSIGLALTDTQYF.

In this sample, this clone turned up many times. The chain combines TRBV12-3 or TRBV12-4 with TRBJ2-1; D gene ambiguous. The CDR3 has 13 amino acids. The V end lost 3 bases, the J end lost 6 bases, and 9 bases lay between the germline ends. The CDR3 DNA reads as TGTGCCAGCAGTTTGGGCGACCGCAATGAGCAGTTCTTC. Protein: CASSLGDRNEQFF.

This chain uses TRBV7-8 with TRBJ2-1, with TRBD2 identical over 7 bases. Per germline, CDR1 SGHVS and CDR2 FQNEAQ. J gave up 2 bases and V 5 bases, and 9 bases lay outside the gene matches. The CDR3 consists of 16 residues. CDR3 amino acids: CASSALEAGPYNEQFF. For the CDR3, the DNA is TGTGCCAGCAGCGCCCTGGAAGCGGGGCCCTACAATGAGCAGTTCTTC.

The chain joins TRBV27 to TRBJ1-1; 11 nucleotides align to TRBD1. With 2 bases clipped from V and 1 base from J, the junction kept 12 bases outside the gene matches. This CDR3 comprises 19 residues. Per germline, CDR1 MNHEY and CDR2 SMNVEV (reference sequence). Here the CDR3 reads CASSLGSRGTGGANTEAFF. The CDR3 region has the DNA TGTGCCAGCAGTTTAGGCTCGAGGGGGACAGGGGGAGCGAACACTGAAGCTTTCTTT.

This chain connects TRBV30 to TRBJ1-2; D perhaps matches TRBD1 (5 bases). CDR3 length: 11 amino acids. Trimming removed 7 bases from V and 4 bases from J, with 10 bases in between. Germline values: CDR1 GTSNPN, CDR2 SVGIG (reference sequence). CDR3 nucleotides: TGTGCCTCCTCGGACATCTATGGCTACACCTTC. Translation: CASSDIYGYTF. Variable domain in full (rest from reference TRBV30 and TRBJ1-2): SQTIHQWPATLVQPVGSPLSLECTVEGTSNPNLYWYRQAAGRGLQLLFYSVGIGQISSEVPQNLSASRPQDRQFILSSKKLLLSDSGFYLCASSDIYGYTFGSGTRLTVV.